This TCR beta chain was sequenced during a study of response to subunit inactivated influenza vaccine. Study-level points and caveats: Researchers suggested that each seasonal influenza vaccination recruits few new T cells.

TCRdb re-called the RT-PCR reads through MiXCR, storing one row per CDR3 protein. In the table there are 860,000 or so distinct CDR3 sequences, about 20% of which are singletons. CDR1 and CDR2 (germline): LGHNA, YNFKEQ. The CDR3 has 19 amino acids. V lost 0 bases and J lost 0; bases outside the gene matches: 10. Turning to this clonotype: The target antigen is unknown.

This rearrangement joins TRBV4-2 to TRBJ1-1; 10 bases fit TRBD1. The sequencing used PBMCs from blood, collected 4 to 6 days after vaccination. The source is a man in his fifties who received an inactivated influenza vaccine. CDR3 bases: TGTGCCAGCAGCCAAGAACGTGGGACAGGGGTCAGCATGAACACTGAAGCTTTCTTT. It encodes CASSQERGTGVSMNTEAFF.